The 25 T cell receptor beta chains reported below all come from one sample, sequenced in a study of T cells in Graves' hyperthyroidism and ophthalmopathy. TCR beta CDR3 sequences were amplified from RNA transcripts. First-round RT-PCR of the TCR CDR3 relied on the HTBI primer set. TCRdb re-analysed the multiplex PCR reads in MiXCR, keeping a single row per CDR3 protein. The sample records approximately 46,000 distinct CDR3 sequences, around 45% being singletons. Source material: peripheral blood or thyroid tissue (not recorded which). Receptors were obtained from a woman aged 45-65 years with Graves' hyperthyroidism.

In nucleotides, the CDR3 is TGTGCCAGCAGCTTAGCAGGGGTTGGAAATCAGCCCCAGTACTTC. This gives the protein CASSLAGVGNQPQYF. The V gene is TRBV7-2, the J gene TRBJ2-5; possibly TRBD1 for D (5 bases). The CDR3 is 15 residues long. Germline CDR1 and CDR2: SGHTA and FQGNSA. With 0 bases removed from V and 9 bases from J, the gap between germline ends came to 17 bases.

This clonotype was seen ten or more times. The V gene is TRBV2, the J gene TRBJ2-5; D is unresolved. The CDR3 runs to 12 residues. CDR1 SNHLY and CDR2 FYNNEI come from the germline V gene. V dropped 6 bases and J dropped 5 bases, with 10 bases sitting between them. The CDR3 DNA reads TGTGCCAGCAGGGGGAACACTGAGACCCAGTACTTC. This translates into CASRGNTETQYF.

The chain employs TRBV7-9 and TRBJ1-3, with unresolved D. The V gene's germline CDR1 is SEHNR and CDR2 FQNEAQ (reference sequence). There are 13 residues in the CDR3. Trimming left V 5 bases short and J 4 bases short, with 9 bases between. The CDR3 region has the DNA TGTGCCAGCAGCGCCGAAAGGGGAAACACCATATATTTT. Its protein is CASSAERGNTIYF.

This rearrangement joins TRBV7-6 to TRBJ1-4, with D unclear. V lost 1 base and J lost 8, with 11 bases in between. This CDR3 contains 14 residues. In germline, CDR1 is SGHVS, CDR2 FNYEAQ. CDR3 sequence: CASSLEALEEKLFF. CDR3 in DNA: TGTGCCAGCAGCTTAGAGGCTCTAGAAGAAAAACTGTTTTTT.

This clonotype showed up many times. The chain links TRBV7-2 to TRBJ2-3; D is unclear. Between the trimmed V and J ends, which lost 4 bases and 1 base, there was a span of 6 bases. The germline gives CDR1 SGHTA, CDR2 FQGNSA. The CDR3 loop spans 13 amino acids. The DNA of the CDR3 is TGTGCCAGCAGCTCAGTGGGCACAGATACGCAGTATTTT. Translating it yields CASSSVGTDTQYF.

This sequence joins TRBV10-3 and TRBJ1-5, with TRBD1 matching over 10 bases. The V segment lost 4 bases and the J segment 4 bases; nucleotides outside the gene matches: 1. The CDR3 covers 14 residues. Germline V lookup: CDR1 ENHRY, CDR2 SYGVKD. CDR3 protein: CAISAGQGNQPQHF. Here the CDR3 DNA reads TGTGCCATCAGTGCGGGACAGGGGAATCAGCCCCAGCATTTT.

This clonotype was picked up many times. Compared with germline, one end of the junction differs, possibly owing to a read error. The chain joins TRBV4-3 to TRBJ1-1; D gene unclear. The V gene's germline CDR1 is LGHNA and CDR2 YSLEER. This CDR3 region has 15 residues. CDR3 amino acids: CTSSQDLPGNTEAFF. Written as DNA, the CDR3 is TGCACCAGCAGCCAAGATCTTCCGGGGAACACTGAAGCTTTCTTT.

CDR3 DNA sequence: TGTGCCAGCAGCCCCGGGGGGCGAGGTGTGAGCACTGAAGCTTTCTTT. Its protein is CASSPGGRGVSTEAFF. This chain joins TRBV2 and TRBJ1-1; a weak D match, TRBD1 (6 bases). Trimming pared 6 bases from V and 4 bases from J, leaving 21 bases between. CDR3 length equals 16 residues. Germline loops: CDR1 SNHLY, CDR2 FYNNEI.

This clonotype was picked up many times. The rearrangement joins TRBV9 to TRBJ2-5; the match to TRBD2 covers 7 bases. Germline V gene sequence: CDR1 SGDLS, CDR2 YYNGEE. CDR3 length: 15 amino acids. V shed 3 bases and J 5 bases; nucleotides not matched to a gene: 10. In nucleotides, the CDR3 is TGTGCCAGCAGCGCCCAAGCGGGACTGGGTGAGACCCAGTACTTC. As protein: CASSAQAGLGETQYF. Full variable domain (outside the CDR3, taken from reference TRBV9 and TRBJ2-5): DSGVTQTPKHLITATGQRVTLRCSPRSGDLSVYWYQQSLDQGLQFLIQYYNGEERAKGNILERFSAQQFPDLHSELNLSSLELGDSALYFCASSAQAGLGETQYFGPGTRLLVL.

V is TRBV7-9 and J is TRBJ2-5; TRBD2 agrees at 14 bases. Trimming cost V 5 bases and J 6 bases; bases outside gene matches: 11. CDR1 and CDR2 from the germline V gene are SEHNR and FQNEAQ (reference sequence). CDR3 length: 17 amino acids. This CDR3 reads CASSKRLGLAGEQTQYF. CDR3 bases: TGTGCCAGCAGCAAACGATTGGGACTAGCGGGAGAGCAGACCCAGTACTTC.

The chain carries TRBV7-2 and TRBJ1-2; D uncertain. Trimming left V 5 bases short and J 8 bases short, with 18 bases between. Germline values: CDR1 SGHTA, CDR2 FQGNSA. The CDR3 is made up of 14 amino acids. The CDR3: CASSPDAGAGGYTF. The CDR3 DNA follows: TGTGCCAGCAGCCCTGACGCGGGCGCCGGGGGCTACACCTTC.

This chain uses TRBV15 with TRBJ2-2, with a tentative D call TRBD1 (6 bases). Trimming took off 3 bases at V and 1 base at J, with 15 bases between the two ends. The germline gives CDR1 LNHNV, CDR2 YYDKDF (reference sequence). The CDR3 has 17 residues. The CDR3 loop reads CATSSHTRGRNTGELFF. The CDR3 bases are TGTGCCACCAGCAGCCACACCAGGGGTAGGAACACCGGGGAGCTGTTTTTT.

This clonotype has just one count. The rearrangement links TRBV7-2 to TRBJ2-7; 7 bases map to TRBD1. This CDR3 is built from 14 residues. Germline trimming cut 5 bases from V and 3 bases from J; bases unmatched to any gene: 7. Germline V CDR1 and CDR2: SGHTA, FQGNSA. CDR3 DNA sequence: TGTGCCAGCAGCATCGGACAGGCCTACTACGAGCAGTACTTC. Translating gives CASSIGQAYYEQYF.

V is TRBV7-6 and J is TRBJ2-7; tentative D call: TRBD1 (6 bases). The ends were cut back, 4 bases at V and 3 bases at J, with 10 bases in the middle. Germline assignment: CDR1 SGHVS and CDR2 FNYEAQ. This CDR3 spans 13 amino acids. The CDR3 protein is CASSSGHFYEQYF. In DNA form, the CDR3 reads TGTGCCAGCAGCTCGGGACACTTCTACGAGCAGTACTTC.

This clonotype was detected many times. The chain employs TRBV19 and TRBJ1-5; D is undetermined. There are 15 residues in the CDR3. V was pared by 5 bases and J by 0 bases, with 11 bases between. Germline CDR1 reads LNHDA; CDR2 reads SQIVND (reference sequence). CDR3 region: CASSRGRYSNQPQHF. Here the CDR3 DNA reads TGTGCCAGTAGTCGAGGCAGGTATAGCAATCAGCCCCAGCATTTT.

The gene calls are TRBV20-1 and TRBJ2-7; 9 nucleotides align to TRBD1. Germline CDR1 DFQATT, CDR2 SNEGSKA (reference sequence). The ends lost 5 bases at V and 3 bases at J; junction bases unmatched: 8. CDR3 length: 14 residues. DNA for the CDR3: TGCAGTGCTTATACCCGGGACAGGGACTACGAGCAGTACTTC. Its protein product is CSAYTRDRDYEQYF.

The chain carries TRBV6-1 and TRBJ1-2; no firm D call. V lost 0 bases to trimming and J lost 2 bases, with 7 bases between them. This CDR3 has 14 residues. Per germline, CDR1 MNHNS and CDR2 SASEGT. CDR3 region: CASSEADGNYGYTF. CDR3 DNA: TGTGCCAGCAGTGAAGCGGACGGGAACTATGGCTACACCTTC.

Concerning this clonotype: One end of the junction is discordant with germline, which a read error may explain. The J gene is TRBJ2-2, the V gene TRBV2, with D possibly TRBD1 on 7 matching bases. Germline loops: CDR1 SNHLY, CDR2 FYNNEI. The CDR3 runs to 15 residues. The CDR3 bases are TGTGCCAGCAGCGAGACAGGGAGGAACACCGGGGAGCTGCTTTTT. Translation: CASSETGRNTGELLF. Looking up the rest from reference TRBV2 and TRBJ2-2 gives the full variable domain: EPEVTQTPSHQVTQMGQEVILRCVPISNHLYFYWYRQILGQKVEFLVSFYNNEISEKSEIFDDQFSVERPDGSNFTLKIRSTKLEDSAMYFCASSETGRNTGELLFGEGSRLTVL.

This clonotype has a count of ten or more. This chain joins TRBV29-1 and TRBJ1-3, with D tentatively TRBD1 (5 bases). V shed 4 bases and J shed 2 bases, with 12 bases lying between them. This CDR3 region has 14 residues. CDR1 is SQVTM and CDR2 is ANQGSEA in the germline V gene. As DNA, the CDR3 is TGCAGCGTTGGTATAGGGGCTGCTGGAAACACCATATATTTT. Protein product: CSVGIGAAGNTIYF. The variable domain in full, with the rest retrieved from reference TRBV29-1 and TRBJ1-3, is SAVISQKPSRDICQRGTSLTIQCQVDSQVTMMFWYRQQPGQSLTLIATANQGSEATYESGFVIDKFPISRPNLTFSTLTVSNMSPEDSSIYLCSVGIGAAGNTIYFGEGSWLTVV.

Worth noting for this clonotype: No conserved phenylalanine or tryptophan is present at the end of the CDR3, so a read error is the likely explanation. The DNA is left out, because the CDR3 cannot be placed on it with certainty; the CDR3 is given as TCRdb lists it. The rearrangement links TRBV19 to TRBJ2-2; the table's D gene call, TRBD1, was not cross checked with the DNA. The germline CDR1 and CDR2 sequences are LNHDA and SQIVND (reference sequence). The CDR3 is 18 residues long, counting both termini. CDR3 sequence: CASNPGQGVMANTGELLL.

The chain joins TRBV7-2 to TRBJ2-2; 8 bases fit TRBD1. Germline CDR1 reads SGHTA; CDR2 reads FQGNSA. Unmatched junction bases numbered 5, after V lost 4 bases and J lost 1 base. The CDR3 length is 16 residues. The CDR3 is CASSSAGTGNTGELFF. CDR3 in DNA: TGTGCCAGCAGCTCGGCCGGGACAGGGAACACCGGGGAGCTGTTTTTT. The entire variable domain, with the rest obtained from reference TRBV7-2 and TRBJ2-2, is as follows: GAGVSQSPSNKVTEKGKDVELRCDPISGHTALYWYRQSLGQGLEFLIYFQGNSAPDKSGLPSDRFSAERTGGSVSTLTIQRTQQEDSAVYLCASSSAGTGNTGELFFGEGSRLTVL.

This clonotype has just a few counts. The chain recombines TRBV7-3 with TRBJ1-1; 12 positions agree with TRBD1. Germline CDR1 is SGHTA and CDR2 is FQGTGA. The V segment lost 4 bases and the J segment 7 bases; nucleotides outside the gene matches: 7. CDR3 size: 15 residues. The CDR3 here is CASSSGQGAEVEAFF. CDR3 DNA: TGTGCCAGCAGCTCGGGACAGGGGGCCGAGGTTGAAGCTTTCTTT.

This clonotype was seen repeatedly, ten times or more. This sequence joins TRBV2 and TRBJ1-1, with 8 bases that match TRBD1. The CDR3 is 13 residues long. Unmatched junction bases numbered 1, after V lost 6 bases and J lost 1 base. CDR1 is SNHLY and CDR2 is FYNNEI in the germline V gene. CDR3 in amino acids: CASRDRENTEAFF. The CDR3 DNA is TGTGCCAGCAGGGACAGGGAGAACACTGAAGCTTTCTTT.

This clonotype was seen repeatedly, ten times or more. The J gene is TRBJ2-7, the V gene TRBV6-5; D gene uncertain. The germline gives CDR1 MNHEY, CDR2 SVGAGI. The ends were cut back, 2 bases at V and 4 bases at J, with 9 bases in the middle. The CDR3 runs to 13 residues. CDR3 protein: CASSYRVGYEQYF. CDR3 DNA: TGTGCCAGCAGTTACAGGGTCGGGTACGAGCAGTACTTC.

Many counts were recorded for this clonotype. The rearrangement uses TRBV6-6 and TRBJ1-5; no clear D gene. The CDR3 runs to 14 residues. V gave up 7 bases and J gave up 0 bases, with 10 bases separating them. Germline CDR1 reads MNHNY; CDR2 reads SVGAGI (reference sequence). The CDR3 is CASTKGDSNQPQHF. Here the CDR3 DNA reads TGTGCCAGCACCAAAGGAGATAGCAATCAGCCCCAGCATTTT.